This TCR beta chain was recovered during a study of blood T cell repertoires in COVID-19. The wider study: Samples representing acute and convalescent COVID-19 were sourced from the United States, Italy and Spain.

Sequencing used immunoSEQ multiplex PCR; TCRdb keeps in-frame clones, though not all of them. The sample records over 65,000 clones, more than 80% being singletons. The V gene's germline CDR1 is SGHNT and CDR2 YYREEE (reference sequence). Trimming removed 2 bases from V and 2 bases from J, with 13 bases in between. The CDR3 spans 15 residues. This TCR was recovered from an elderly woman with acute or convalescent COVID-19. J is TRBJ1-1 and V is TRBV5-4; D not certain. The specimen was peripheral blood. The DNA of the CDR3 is TGTGCCAGCAGCTTTAGCACAAGTTCCAACACTGAAGCTTTCTTT. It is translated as CASSFSTSSNTEAFF.